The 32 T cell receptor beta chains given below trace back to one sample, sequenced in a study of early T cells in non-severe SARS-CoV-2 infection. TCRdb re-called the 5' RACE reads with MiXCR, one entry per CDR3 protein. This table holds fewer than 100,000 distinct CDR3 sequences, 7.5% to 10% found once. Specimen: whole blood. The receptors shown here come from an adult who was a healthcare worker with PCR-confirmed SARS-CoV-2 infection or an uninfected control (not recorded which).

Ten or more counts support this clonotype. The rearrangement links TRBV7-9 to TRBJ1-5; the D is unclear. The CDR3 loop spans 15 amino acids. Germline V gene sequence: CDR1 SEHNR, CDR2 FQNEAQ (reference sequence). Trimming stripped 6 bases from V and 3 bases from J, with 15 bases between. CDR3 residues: CASSLTGNPNQPQHF. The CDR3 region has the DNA TGTGCCAGCAGTTTGACTGGGAATCCCAATCAGCCCCAGCATTTT.

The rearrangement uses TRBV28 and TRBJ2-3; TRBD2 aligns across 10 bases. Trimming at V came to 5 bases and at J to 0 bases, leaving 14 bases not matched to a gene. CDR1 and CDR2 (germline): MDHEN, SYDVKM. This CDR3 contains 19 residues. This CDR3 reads CASSRPDGTSDTSTDTQYF. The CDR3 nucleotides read TGTGCCAGCAGTCGACCGGATGGGACTAGCGATACTAGCACAGATACGCAGTATTTT.

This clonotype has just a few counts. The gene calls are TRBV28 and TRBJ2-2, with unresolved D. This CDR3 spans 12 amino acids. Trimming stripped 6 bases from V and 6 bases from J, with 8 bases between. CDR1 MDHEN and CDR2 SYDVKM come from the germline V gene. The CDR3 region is CASSQAPGELFF. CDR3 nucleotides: TGTGCCAGCAGCCAAGCCCCCGGGGAGCTGTTTTTT.

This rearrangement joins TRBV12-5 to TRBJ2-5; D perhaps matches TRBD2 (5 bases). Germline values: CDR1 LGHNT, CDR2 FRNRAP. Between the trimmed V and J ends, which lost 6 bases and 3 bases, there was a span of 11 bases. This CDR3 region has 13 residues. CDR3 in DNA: TGTGCTAGTGGGCACGCCGGGGAAGAGACCCAGTACTTC. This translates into CASGHAGEETQYF.

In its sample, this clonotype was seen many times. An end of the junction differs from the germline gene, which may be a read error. The CDR3 DNA follows: TGTGCCAGCAGCTCGGCGGGGGATAATTCACCCCTCCATTTT. The encoded protein is CASSSAGDNSPLHF. V gene TRBV27 combines with J gene TRBJ1-6; tentatively, D is TRBD1 (5 bases). Germline V gene sequence: CDR1 MNHEY, CDR2 SMNVEV (reference sequence). The CDR3 runs 14 residues.

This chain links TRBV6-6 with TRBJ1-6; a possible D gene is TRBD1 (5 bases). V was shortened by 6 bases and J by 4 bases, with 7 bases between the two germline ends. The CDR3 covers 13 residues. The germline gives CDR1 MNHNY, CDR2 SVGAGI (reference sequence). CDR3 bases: TGTGCCAGCAGGCAGGGATATAATTCACCCCTCCACTTT. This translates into CASRQGYNSPLHF.

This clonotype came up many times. The CDR3 region has the DNA TGTGCCACCAGTGATGTCCGGGACAACGGGCAGTACTTC. It codes for CATSDVRDNGQYF. V gene TRBV24-1 combines with J gene TRBJ2-7; the D gene is possibly TRBD1 (6 bases). V lost 3 bases to trimming and J lost 9 bases, with 14 bases between them. CDR3 size: 13 residues. CDR1 and CDR2 (germline): KGHDR, SFDVKD.

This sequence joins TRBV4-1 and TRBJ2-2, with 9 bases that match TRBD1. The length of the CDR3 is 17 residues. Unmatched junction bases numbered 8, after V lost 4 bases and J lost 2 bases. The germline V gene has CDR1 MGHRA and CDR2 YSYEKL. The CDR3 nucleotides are TGCGCCAGCAGCCCCCTCGGGACAGGGATAAACACCGGGGAGCTGTTTTTT. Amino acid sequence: CASSPLGTGINTGELFF.

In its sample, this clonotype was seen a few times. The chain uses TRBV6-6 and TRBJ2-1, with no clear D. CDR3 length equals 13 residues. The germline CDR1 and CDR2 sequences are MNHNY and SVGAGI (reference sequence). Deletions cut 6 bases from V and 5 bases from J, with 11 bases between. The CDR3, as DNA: TGTGCCAGCAGCCACGCTAGACACAATGAGCAGTTCTTC. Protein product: CASSHARHNEQFF.

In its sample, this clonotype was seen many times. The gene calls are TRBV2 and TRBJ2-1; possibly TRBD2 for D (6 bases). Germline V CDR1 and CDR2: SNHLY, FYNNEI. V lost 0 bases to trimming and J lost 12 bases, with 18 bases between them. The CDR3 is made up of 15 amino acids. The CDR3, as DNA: TGTGCCAGCAGTGAAGCTGTGGGTGCGCGGGACCTGCAGTTCTTC. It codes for CASSEAVGARDLQFF.

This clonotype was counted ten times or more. This chain's CDR3 is CASSYQTGFGETQYF. The CDR3 region has the DNA TGTGCCAGCAGTTATCAGACAGGGTTTGGAGAGACCCAGTACTTC. The chain carries TRBV6-5 and TRBJ2-5, with TRBD1 identical over 7 bases. V lost 3 bases to trimming and J lost 4 bases; unmatched junction nucleotides: 8. This CDR3 spans 15 amino acids. The germline V gene has CDR1 MNHEY and CDR2 SVGAGI.

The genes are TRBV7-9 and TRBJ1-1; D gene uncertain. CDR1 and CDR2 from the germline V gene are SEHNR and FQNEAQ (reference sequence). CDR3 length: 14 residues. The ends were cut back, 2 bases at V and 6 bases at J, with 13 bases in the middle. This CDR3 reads CASSLPGLVSEAFF. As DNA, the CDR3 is TGTGCCAGCAGCTTACCGGGGTTAGTCTCTGAAGCTTTCTTT.

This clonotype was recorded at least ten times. The CDR3 DNA follows: TGTGCCAGCAGCCAAGATTGGGGGAGGGGAGAAGCTTTCTTT. Translation gives CASSQDWGRGEAFF. The chain uses TRBV3-1 and TRBJ1-1; possible D gene TRBD1, 5 bases. The CDR3 extends over 14 amino acids. Germline loops: CDR1 LGHDT, CDR2 YNNKEL (reference sequence). The V and J ends lost 0 bases and 8 bases respectively, with 13 bases between them. The variable domain in full, completed from reference TRBV3-1 and TRBJ1-1, reads DTAVSQTPKYLVTQMGNDKSIKCEQNLGHDTMYWYKQDSKKFLKIMFSYNNKELIINETVPNRFSPKSPDKAHLNLHINSLELGDSAVYFCASSQDWGRGEAFFGQGTRLTVV.

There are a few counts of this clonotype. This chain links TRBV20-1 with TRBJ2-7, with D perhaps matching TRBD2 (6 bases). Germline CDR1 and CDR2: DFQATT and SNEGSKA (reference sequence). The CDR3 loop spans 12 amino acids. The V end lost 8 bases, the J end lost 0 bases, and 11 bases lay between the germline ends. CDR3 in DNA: TGCAGTCGGGGGAGCCACTCCTACGAGCAGTACTTC. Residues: CSRGSHSYEQYF.

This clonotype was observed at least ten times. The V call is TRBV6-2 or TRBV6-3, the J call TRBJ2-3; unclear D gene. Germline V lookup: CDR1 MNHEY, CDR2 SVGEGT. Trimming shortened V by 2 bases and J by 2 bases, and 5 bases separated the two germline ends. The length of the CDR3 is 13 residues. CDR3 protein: CASSYHFTDTQYF. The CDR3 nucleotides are TGTGCCAGCAGTTACCACTTCACAGATACGCAGTATTTT.

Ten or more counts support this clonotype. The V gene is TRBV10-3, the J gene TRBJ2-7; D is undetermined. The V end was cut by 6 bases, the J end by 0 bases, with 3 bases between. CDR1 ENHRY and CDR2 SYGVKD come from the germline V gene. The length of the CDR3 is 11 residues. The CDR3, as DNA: TGTGCCATCAGCAACTCCTACGAGCAGTACTTC. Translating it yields CAISNSYEQYF.

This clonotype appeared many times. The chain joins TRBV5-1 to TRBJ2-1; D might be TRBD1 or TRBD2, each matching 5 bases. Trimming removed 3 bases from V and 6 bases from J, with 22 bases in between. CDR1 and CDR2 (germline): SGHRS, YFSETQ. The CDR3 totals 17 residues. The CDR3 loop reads CASSYGPGPNLGNEQFF. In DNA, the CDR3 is TGCGCCAGCAGCTATGGGCCGGGGCCCAACCTGGGCAATGAGCAGTTCTTC. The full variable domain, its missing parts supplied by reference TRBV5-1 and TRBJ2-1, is KAGVTQTPRYLIKTRGQQVTLSCSPISGHRSVSWYQQTPGQGLQFLFEYFSETQRNKGNFPGRFSGRQFSNSRSEMNVSTLELGDSALYLCASSYGPGPNLGNEQFFGPGTRLTVL.

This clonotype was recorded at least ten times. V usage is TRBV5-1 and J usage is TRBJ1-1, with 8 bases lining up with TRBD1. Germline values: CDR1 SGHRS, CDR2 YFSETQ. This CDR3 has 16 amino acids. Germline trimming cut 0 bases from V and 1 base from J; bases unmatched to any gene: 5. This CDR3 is CASSLEPTGGNTEAFF. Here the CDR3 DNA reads TGCGCCAGCAGCTTGGAACCCACAGGGGGGAACACTGAAGCTTTCTTT.

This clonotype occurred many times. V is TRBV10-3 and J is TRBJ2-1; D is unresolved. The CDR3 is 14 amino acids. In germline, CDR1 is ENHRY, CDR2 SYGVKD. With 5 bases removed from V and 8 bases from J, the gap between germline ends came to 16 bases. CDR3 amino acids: CAISTAQQSDEQFF. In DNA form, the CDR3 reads TGTGCCATCAGTACCGCCCAGCAGAGCGATGAGCAGTTCTTC.

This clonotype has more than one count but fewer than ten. CDR3 sequence reads: CASSQGPTDHYEQYF. CDR3 DNA sequence: TGTGCCAGCAGCCAAGGACCGACAGATCACTACGAGCAGTACTTC. This chain connects TRBV3-1 to TRBJ2-7, with D possibly matching TRBD1 (5 bases). The V end was cut by 1 base, the J end by 3 bases, with 13 bases between. Germline CDR1 is LGHDT and CDR2 is YNNKEL (reference sequence). CDR3 length: 15 amino acids.

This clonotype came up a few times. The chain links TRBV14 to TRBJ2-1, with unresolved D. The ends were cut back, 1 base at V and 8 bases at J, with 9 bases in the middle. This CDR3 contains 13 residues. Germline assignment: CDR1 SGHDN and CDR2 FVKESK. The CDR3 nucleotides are TGTGCCAGCAGCCAAGTTAGGAGCGATGAGCAGTTCTTC. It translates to CASSQVRSDEQFF.

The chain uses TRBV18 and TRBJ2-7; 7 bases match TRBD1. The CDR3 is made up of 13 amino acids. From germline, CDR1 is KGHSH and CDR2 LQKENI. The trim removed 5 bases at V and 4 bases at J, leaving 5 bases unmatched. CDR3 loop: CASSKGAGYEQYF. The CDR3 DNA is TGTGCCAGCTCAAAGGGGGCAGGGTACGAGCAGTACTTC.

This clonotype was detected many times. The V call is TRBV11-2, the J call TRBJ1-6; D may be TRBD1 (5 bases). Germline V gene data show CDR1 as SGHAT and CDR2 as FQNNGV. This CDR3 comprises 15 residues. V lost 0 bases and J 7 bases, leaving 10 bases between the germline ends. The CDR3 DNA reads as TGTGCCAGCAGCTTAGACCCAGGGACGAATTCACCCCTCCACTTT. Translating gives CASSLDPGTNSPLHF. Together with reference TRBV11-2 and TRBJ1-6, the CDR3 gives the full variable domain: EAGVAQSPRYKIIEKRQSVAFWCNPISGHATLYWYQQILGQGPKLLIQFQNNGVVDDSQLPKDRFSAERLKGVDSTLKIQPAKLEDSAVYLCASSLDPGTNSPLHFGNGTRLTVT.

The CDR3 sequence is CAIPPLYSGKETQYF. The CDR3 DNA is TGTGCCATCCCGCCCCTTTATAGCGGGAAAGAGACCCAGTACTTC. The chain recombines TRBV10-3 with TRBJ2-5, with TRBD2 matching over 8 bases. The V gene end was trimmed by 8 bases and the J gene end by 3 bases; junction bases not matched to a gene: 11. CDR3 length equals 15 residues. Germline CDR1 reads ENHRY; CDR2 reads SYGVKD.

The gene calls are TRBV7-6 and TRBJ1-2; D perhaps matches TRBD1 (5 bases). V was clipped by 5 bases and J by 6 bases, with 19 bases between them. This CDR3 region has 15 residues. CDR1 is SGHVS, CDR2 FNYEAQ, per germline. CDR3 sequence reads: CASSQTGGSEDGYTF. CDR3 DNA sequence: TGTGCCAGCAGCCAAACTGGGGGGTCCGAAGATGGCTACACCTTC.

CDR3 residues: CASSDKTATTYEQYF. CDR3 bases: TGTGCCAGCAGTGATAAAACGGCCACTACCTACGAGCAGTACTTC. The chain couples TRBV25-1 to TRBJ2-7; D is unclear. Looked up from germline, CDR1 is MGHDK and CDR2 is SYGVNS. The V gene lost 3 bases and the J gene lost 2 bases, with 14 bases spanning the gap. The CDR3 is made up of 15 amino acids.

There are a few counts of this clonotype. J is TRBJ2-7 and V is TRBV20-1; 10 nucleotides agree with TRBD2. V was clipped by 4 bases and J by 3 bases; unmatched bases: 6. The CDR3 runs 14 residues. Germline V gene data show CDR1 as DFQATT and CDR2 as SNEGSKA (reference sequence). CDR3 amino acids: CSANSGRSHYEQYF. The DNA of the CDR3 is TGCAGTGCTAATAGCGGGAGGTCCCACTACGAGCAGTACTTC.

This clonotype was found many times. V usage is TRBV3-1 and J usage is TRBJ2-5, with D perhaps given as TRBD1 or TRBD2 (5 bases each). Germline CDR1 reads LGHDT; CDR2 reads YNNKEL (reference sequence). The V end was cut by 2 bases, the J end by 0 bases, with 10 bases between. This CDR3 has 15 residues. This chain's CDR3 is CASSQTGTDQETQYF. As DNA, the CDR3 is TGTGCCAGCAGCCAAACCGGGACCGACCAAGAGACCCAGTACTTC.

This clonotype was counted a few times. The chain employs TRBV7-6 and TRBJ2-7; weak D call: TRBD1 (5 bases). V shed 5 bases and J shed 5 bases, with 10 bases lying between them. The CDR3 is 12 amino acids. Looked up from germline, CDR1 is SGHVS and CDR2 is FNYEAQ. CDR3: CASSLTDNEQYF. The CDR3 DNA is TGTGCCAGCAGCCTGACAGACAACGAGCAGTACTTC.

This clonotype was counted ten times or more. This chain's CDR3 is CASSFRGPGNTIYF. The CDR3 DNA follows: TGTGCCAGCAGCTTTCGGGGGCCTGGAAACACCATATATTTT. The chain combines TRBV5-6 with TRBJ1-3; the D gene is possibly TRBD1 (6 bases). Germline lookup yields CDR1 SGHDT and CDR2 YYEEEE. Trimming cost V 2 bases and J 2 bases, with 8 bases left between them. The CDR3 is made up of 14 amino acids.

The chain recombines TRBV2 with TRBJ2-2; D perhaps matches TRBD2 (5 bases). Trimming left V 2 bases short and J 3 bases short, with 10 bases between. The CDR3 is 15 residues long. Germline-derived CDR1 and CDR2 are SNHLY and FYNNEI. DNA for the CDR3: TGTGCCAGCAGTGAATCGGGAACTTACACCGGGGAGCTGTTTTTT. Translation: CASSESGTYTGELFF.

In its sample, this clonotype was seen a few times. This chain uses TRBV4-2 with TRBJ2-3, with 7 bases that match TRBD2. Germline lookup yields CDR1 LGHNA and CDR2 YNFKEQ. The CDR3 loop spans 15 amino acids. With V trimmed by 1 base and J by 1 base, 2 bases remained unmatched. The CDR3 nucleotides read TGTGCCAGCAGCCAAGGGCGGGAGCGCACAGATACGCAGTATTTT. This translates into CASSQGRERTDTQYF.